The 10 T cell receptor beta chains presented below share a single source sample, sequenced in a study of breast tumors, draining lymph nodes, adjacent tissues. Axillary draining lymph nodes of breast cancer patients supplied the node samples. One entry per CDR3 protein results from TCRdb running MiXCR on the multiplex PCR reads. The sample holds around 130,000 distinct CDR3 sequences, 32% seen once. The specimen was axillary lymph node tissue. Receptor source: a female donor with breast cancer. Some clones in this sample may be carry-over from other donors' samples.

This clonotype was found many times. The chain uses TRBV5-1 and TRBJ2-1; TRBD1 or TRBD2 may be the D gene (6 bases each). With 0 bases removed from V and 6 bases from J, the gap between germline ends came to 13 bases. Germline V gene data show CDR1 as SGHRS and CDR2 as YFSETQ. This CDR3 has 15 amino acids. The CDR3 spells CASSLVSGAINEQFF. Here the CDR3 DNA reads TGCGCCAGCAGCTTGGTCTCGGGGGCTATCAATGAGCAGTTCTTC.

This clonotype was observed at least ten times. The CDR3 DNA is TGTGCCAGTAGTATTTCCGCCGACCGAGAGACCCAGTACTTC. Translation: CASSISADRETQYF. The gene calls are TRBV19 and TRBJ2-5, with no clear D. The CDR3 spans 14 residues. V lost 3 bases and J 4 bases, leaving 12 bases between the germline ends. Germline V gene lookup returns CDR1 LNHDA and CDR2 SQIVND (reference sequence).

This clonotype was counted ten times or more. The J gene is TRBJ2-1, the V gene TRBV18; tentative D call: TRBD1 (5 bases). Trimming left V 3 bases short and J 7 bases short, with 13 bases between. The germline gives CDR1 KGHSH, CDR2 LQKENI. The CDR3 runs 14 residues. CDR3 in amino acids: CASSPRVRSNEQFF. CDR3 coding DNA: TGTGCCAGCTCACCCAGGGTAAGGTCAAATGAGCAGTTCTTC. Combining the CDR3 with reference TRBV18 and TRBJ2-1 gives the whole variable domain NAGVMQNPRHLVRRRGQEARLRCSPMKGHSHVYWYRQLPEEGLKFMVYLQKENIIDESGMPKERFSAEFPKEGPSILRIQQVVRGDSAAYFCASSPRVRSNEQFFGPGTRLTVL.

This clonotype has only a few counts. Being one base from a much bigger clone, this may be a read error. V usage is TRBV6-2 or TRBV6-3 and J usage is TRBJ2-3; D not resolved. Germline CDR1 MNHEY, CDR2 SVGEGT. The CDR3 length is 13 residues. With 5 bases removed from V and 5 bases from J, the gap between germline ends came to 11 bases. CDR3 DNA sequence: TGTGCCAGCAGTCATTCCTTCCGAGATACGCAGTATTTT. Translating it yields CASSHSFRDTQYF.

This clonotype was observed many times. This chain connects TRBV19 to TRBJ2-2; D is unclear. In germline, CDR1 is LNHDA, CDR2 SQIVND (reference sequence). CDR3 length: 15 amino acids. The V end lost 3 bases, the J end lost 2 bases, and 10 bases lay between the germline ends. The CDR3 sequence is CASSIYTANTGELFF. The DNA for the CDR3 is TGTGCCAGTAGTATTTACACAGCTAACACCGGGGAGCTGTTTTTT.

This clonotype occurred many times. The genes are TRBV29-1 and TRBJ1-2; no clear D gene. This CDR3 region has 9 residues. CDR1 is SQVTM, CDR2 ANQGSEA, per germline. V lost 5 bases and J lost 8, with 6 bases in between. The CDR3 coding sequence is TGCAGCGTTCAGGAGGGCTACACCTTC. The encoded protein is CSVQEGYTF.

The sample holds many counts of this clonotype. The junction departs from germline at one end; a sequencing error may be responsible. The DNA of the CDR3 is TGTGCCAGCAGAACTCACGGGAAGTCCAACTTC. Translation: CASRTHGKSNF. The J gene is TRBJ1-2, the V gene TRBV28; no reliable D call. This CDR3 spans 11 amino acids. Germline assignment: CDR1 MDHEN and CDR2 SYDVKM.

The chain uses TRBV9 and TRBJ2-3; maybe TRBD2 (6 bases). Germline V CDR1 and CDR2: SGDLS, YYNGEE. Trimming pared 0 bases from V and 6 bases from J, leaving 17 bases between. This CDR3 contains 16 residues. The DNA for the CDR3 is TGTGCCAGCAGCGTAGTCTCGGAGGGCGCTAGGGATACGCAGTATTTT. Translation: CASSVVSEGARDTQYF.

At least ten counts were recorded for this clonotype. The chain couples TRBV2 to TRBJ2-3, with D uncertain. V lost 8 bases and J lost 2, with 5 bases in between. Germline values: CDR1 SNHLY, CDR2 FYNNEI. The CDR3 totals 11 residues. The CDR3 reads CASGSTDTQYF. DNA for the CDR3: TGTGCCAGCGGCTCCACAGATACGCAGTATTTT.

This clonotype was detected many times. CDR3 residues: CASSLEGIYGYTF. CDR3 bases: TGTGCCAGCAGTTTGGAGGGGATCTATGGCTACACCTTC. The chain recombines TRBV6-1 with TRBJ1-2; weak D call: TRBD1 (5 bases). The germline V gene has CDR1 MNHNS and CDR2 SASEGT. With 5 bases removed from V and 4 bases from J, the gap between germline ends came to 11 bases. CDR3 length equals 13 residues.